This T cell receptor (beta chain) stems from a study of blood T cell repertoires in COVID-19. Study-level background: Whether acute or convalescent, the COVID-19 samples came from the United States, Italy and Spain. The analysed material was cDNA or gDNA that came from T cells, B-cell-depleted T cells, or PBMCs.

Assay used: immunoSEQ multiplex PCR; TCRdb lists only in-frame clones, some missing. The sample yields around 140,000 clones, 70% to 90% seen once. Germline V lookup: CDR1 MNHEY, CDR2 SMNVEV (reference sequence). V was clipped by 6 bases and J by 0 bases; unmatched bases: 8. The CDR3 length is 17 residues. This clone occurred once. The chain couples TRBV27 to TRBJ2-7; the match to TRBD2 covers 13 bases. The sequence was collected from a man between 65 and 85 years old with active COVID-19. The sample taken for sequencing was peripheral blood. The chain's CDR3 is CASRGLAGARSSYEQYF. The CDR3 DNA sequence: TGTGCCAGCAGAGGACTAGCGGGGGCCCGTAGCTCCTACGAGCAGTACTTC.